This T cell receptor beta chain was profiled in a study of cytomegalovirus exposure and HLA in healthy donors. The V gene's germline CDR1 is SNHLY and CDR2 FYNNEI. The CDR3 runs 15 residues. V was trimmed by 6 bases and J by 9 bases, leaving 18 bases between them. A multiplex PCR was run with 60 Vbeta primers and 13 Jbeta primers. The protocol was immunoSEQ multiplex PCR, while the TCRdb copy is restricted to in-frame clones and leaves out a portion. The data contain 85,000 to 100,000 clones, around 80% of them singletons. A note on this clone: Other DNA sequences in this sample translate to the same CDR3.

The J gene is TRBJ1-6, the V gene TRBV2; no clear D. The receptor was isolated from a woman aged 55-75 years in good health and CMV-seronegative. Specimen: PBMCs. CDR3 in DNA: TGTGCCAGCAGCCGGGAAGCCCCTAGAGGTTCACCCCTCCACTTT. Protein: CASSREAPRGSPLHF.